Detailed here is one T cell receptor beta chain. The antigen is undetermined. Then a second PCR, running about 7 to 11 cycles, was carried out with a sample-barcoded 5' primer and a J-beta primer mix. One entry per CDR3 protein results from TCRdb running MiXCR on the 5' RACE reads. The repertoire holds approximately 690,000 distinct CDR3 sequences, with approximately 40% as singletons. The data were taken from a study of blood T cells in healthy people across ages. Study results and caveats: Any changes in expanded clonotypes were possibly confounded, as donor CMV status remained unknown. Donors of long life had a larger count of naive CD4+ cells and greater diversity than aged donors. Roughly linear declines in TCR beta diversity per million T cells occurred with age.

Trimming cost V 3 bases and J 11 bases, with 19 bases left between them. The CDR3 totals 13 residues. Germline CDR1 reads DFQATT; CDR2 reads SNEGSKA (reference sequence). This receptor was obtained from a man older than 75 in good health. Input material: blood. The chain employs TRBV20-1 and TRBJ2-5; D perhaps matches TRBD2 (6 bases). This CDR3 is CSARRDRPYEQYF. The CDR3 coding sequence is TGCAGTGCTAGGCGGGATCGCCCCTATGAGCAGTACTTC.